A single sample gave rise to the 16 T cell receptor beta chains below, sequenced in a study of shared clonotypes between healthy human individuals. Using immunoSEQ multiplex PCR, the repertoire was profiled, and TCRdb retains in-frame clones only, with some absent. The table shows about 2 million clones, with over 85% occurring only once. The naive CD8 population came from CD45RO-negative cells selected for CCR7, without terminally differentiated effector memory CD45RA+ cells. Sequencing input: naive CD8+ T cells sorted from blood. The receptors were gathered from a man younger than 35 in good health.

This clone was recorded only once. The chain combines TRBV13 with TRBJ2-2; D might be TRBD1 (6 bases). Trimming stripped 1 base from V and 2 bases from J, with 14 bases between. The CDR3 runs 17 residues. Germline V gives CDR1 PRHDT, CDR2 FYEKMQ (reference sequence). As DNA, the CDR3 is TGTGCCAGCAGCTTAGAAAGGGGGAGCCCTAACACCGGGGAGCTGTTTTTT. This sequence encodes CASSLERGSPNTGELFF.

On this clone itself: Other DNA sequences in this sample translate to the same CDR3. This CDR3 reads CASSLEGDGYTF. For the CDR3, the DNA is TGTGCCAGCAGCTTGGAAGGGGATGGCTACACCTTC. The chain couples TRBV5-6 to TRBJ1-2; D might be TRBD1 (5 bases). The CDR3 runs to 12 residues. CDR1 and CDR2 from the germline V gene are SGHDT and YYEEEE. V was pared by 0 bases and J by 6 bases, with 6 bases between.

The V gene is TRBV5-5, the J gene TRBJ1-1; D unresolved. V lost 0 bases to trimming and J lost 0 bases, with 15 bases between them. The CDR3 spans 17 residues. Looked up from germline, CDR1 is SGHKS and CDR2 is YYEKEE (reference sequence). CDR3 in amino acids: CASSLGRPMGLNTEAFF. CDR3 in DNA: TGTGCCAGCAGCTTGGGCAGGCCTATGGGGTTGAACACTGAAGCTTTCTTT. Supplemented by reference TRBV5-5 and TRBJ1-1, the full variable domain reads DAGVTQSPTHLIKTRGQQVTLRCSPISGHKSVSWYQQVLGQGPQFIFQYYEKEERGRGNFPDRFSARQFPNYSSELNVNALLLGDSALYLCASSLGRPMGLNTEAFFGQGTRLTVV.

This chain links TRBV27 with TRBJ2-1; perhaps D is TRBD1 or TRBD2 (6 bases each). V lost 6 bases to trimming and J lost 4 bases, with 13 bases between them. The germline V gene encodes CDR1 MNHEY and CDR2 SMNVEV (reference sequence). The CDR3 is 14 residues long. In DNA form, the CDR3 reads TGTGCCAGCAGCCCTAGGGGGGTTTACAATGAGCAGTTCTTC. This sequence encodes CASSPRGVYNEQFF.

V gene TRBV11-3 combines with J gene TRBJ2-1, with 7 positions matching TRBD2. The CDR3 length is 13 residues. V trimming: 5 bases; J trimming: 8 bases; junction bases outside the gene matches: 6. Germline CDR1 is SGHNT and CDR2 is YENEEA. Here the CDR3 DNA reads TGTGCCAGCAGCAACCGGGAGGCGCATGAGCAGTTCTTC. Protein: CASSNREAHEQFF.

The count of this clone is one. The chain links TRBV10-2 to TRBJ2-3; a weak D match, TRBD2 (5 bases). Germline CDR1 and CDR2: WSHSY and SAAADI. V was shortened by 0 bases and J by 9 bases, with 7 bases between the two germline ends. This CDR3 region has 12 residues. The chain's CDR3 is CASSESGETQYF. CDR3 DNA: TGCGCCAGCAGTGAGTCGGGAGAGACGCAGTATTTT.

The J gene is TRBJ1-6, the V gene TRBV6-1; no definite D call. This CDR3 comprises 10 residues. Trimming cost V 4 bases and J 14 bases, with 6 bases left between them. Germline values: CDR1 MNHNS, CDR2 SASEGT. This CDR3 reads CASSAFTLHF. The CDR3 coding sequence is TGTGCCAGCAGTGCCTTCACCCTCCACTTT.

J is TRBJ2-3 and V is TRBV4-1, with TRBD2 as a possible D gene (6 bases). V was pared by 3 bases and J by 3 bases, with 13 bases between. The CDR3 is 15 residues long. Per germline, CDR1 MGHRA and CDR2 YSYEKL. The CDR3 sequence is CASSHPAGMTDTQYF. The CDR3 region has the DNA TGCGCCAGCAGCCACCCGGCGGGGATGACAGATACGCAGTATTTT.

This clone was detected a few times. The rearrangement links TRBV2 to TRBJ2-5; 15 bases are shared with TRBD2. The germline V gene has CDR1 SNHLY and CDR2 FYNNEI. Trimming took 8 bases from V and 5 from J; bases not matched to a gene: 3. The CDR3 is 14 amino acids. The CDR3 DNA sequence: TGTGCCAGCCGGACTAGCGGGGGGGCGGAGACCCAGTACTTC. Its translation: CASRTSGGAETQYF.

The V call is TRBV5-1, the J call TRBJ2-2, with 10 bases aligning to TRBD1. Germline V CDR1 and CDR2: SGHRS, YFSETQ. The CDR3 is 17 amino acids. After removal of 4 bases from V and 6 bases from J, the junction contained 12 bases not matched to a gene. The CDR3 nucleotides read TGCGCCAGCAGCCTCGGGCCCGGGACAGGGGTTTCCGGGGAGCTGTTTTTT. Amino acid sequence: CASSLGPGTGVSGELFF.

This rearrangement joins TRBV5-1 to TRBJ1-4; 8 bases map to TRBD1. Trimming removed 5 bases from V and 4 bases from J; junction bases left unmatched: 7. The germline CDR1 and CDR2 sequences are SGHRS and YFSETQ. This CDR3 contains 15 residues. The CDR3 nucleotides are TGCGCCAGCAGAGCAGGGGGCTCGGGTAATGAAAAACTGTTTTTT. Its protein is CASRAGGSGNEKLFF.

The chain couples TRBV6-5 to TRBJ1-1, with D possibly being TRBD1 (5 bases). The CDR3 extends over 15 amino acids. The germline V gene has CDR1 MNHEY and CDR2 SVGAGI. V lost 5 bases and J 1 base, leaving 14 bases between the germline ends. The DNA of the CDR3 is TGTGCCAGCAGTCCCCTCGGGGCAGAGAACACTGAAGCTTTCTTT. It encodes CASSPLGAENTEAFF.

Here the CDR3 DNA reads TGCGCCAGCAGCCAAGTTCCCGGGGGACAGGAGGAGCAGTTCTTC. Translation: CASSQVPGGQEEQFF. The chain carries TRBV4-1 and TRBJ2-1, with 8 bases fitting TRBD1. V gave up 1 base and J gave up 10 bases; unmatched junction bases: 9. CDR1 and CDR2 (germline): MGHRA, YSYEKL. The CDR3 has 15 amino acids.

The CDR3 here is CASSPTIPTTAYYGYTF. The CDR3 coding sequence is TGTGCCAGCAGCCCCACAATTCCGACGACAGCCTACTATGGCTACACCTTC. This chain links TRBV7-9 with TRBJ1-2, with D perhaps TRBD1 (5 bases). V lost 5 bases and J lost 3, with 22 bases in between. This CDR3 contains 17 residues. CDR1 is SEHNR and CDR2 is FQNEAQ in the germline V gene (reference sequence). The variable domain in full, with the rest retrieved from reference TRBV7-9 and TRBJ1-2, is DTGVSQNPRHKITKRGQNVTFRCDPISEHNRLYWYRQTLGQGPEFLTYFQNEAQLEKSRLLSDRFSAERPKGSFSTLEIQRTEQGDSAMYLCASSPTIPTTAYYGYTFGSGTRLTVV.

This clone was counted a single time. In DNA, the CDR3 is TGTGCCAGCAGCCCCCTGTCGGGGAGCAATCAGCCCCAGCATTTT. Encoded protein: CASSPLSGSNQPQHF. The V and J genes are TRBV5-8 and TRBJ1-5; D gene uncertain. V dropped 4 bases and J dropped 1 base, with 12 bases sitting between them. The CDR3 has 15 residues. CDR1 is SGHTS and CDR2 is YDEGEE in the germline V gene. The whole variable domain, filled in from reference TRBV5-8 and TRBJ1-5, reads EAGVTQSPTHLIKTRGQQATLRCSPISGHTSVYWYQQALGLGLQFLLWYDEGEERNRGNFPPRFSGRQFPNYSSELNVNALELEDSALYLCASSPLSGSNQPQHFGDGTRLSIL.

V and J are TRBV7-9 and TRBJ1-5, with 7 bases fitting TRBD1. Germline V CDR1 and CDR2: SEHNR, FQNEAQ (reference sequence). The CDR3 is made up of 15 amino acids. The trim removed 3 bases at V and 3 bases at J, leaving 5 bases unmatched. CDR3 loop: CASSFQGGPNQPQHF. The CDR3 nucleotides are TGTGCCAGCAGCTTCCAGGGGGGCCCCAATCAGCCCCAGCATTTT.